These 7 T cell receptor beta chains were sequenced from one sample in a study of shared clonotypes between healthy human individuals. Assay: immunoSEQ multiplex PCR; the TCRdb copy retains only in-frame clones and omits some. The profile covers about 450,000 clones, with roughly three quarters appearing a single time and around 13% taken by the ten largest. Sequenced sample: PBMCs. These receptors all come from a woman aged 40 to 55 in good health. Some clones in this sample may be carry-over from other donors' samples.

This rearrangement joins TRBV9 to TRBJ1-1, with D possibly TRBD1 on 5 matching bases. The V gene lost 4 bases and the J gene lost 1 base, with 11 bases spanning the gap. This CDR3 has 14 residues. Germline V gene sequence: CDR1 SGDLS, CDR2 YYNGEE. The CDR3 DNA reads TGTGCCAGCAGCTTTGGACATACGAACACTGAAGCTTTCTTT. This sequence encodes CASSFGHTNTEAFF.

This chain's CDR3 is CASRKMNTEAFF. The DNA of the CDR3 is TGTGCCAGCAGAAAAATGAACACTGAAGCTTTCTTT. The chain joins TRBV28 to TRBJ1-1, with no clear D. Germline assignment: CDR1 MDHEN and CDR2 SYDVKM. V was shortened by 6 bases and J by 0 bases, with 5 bases between the two germline ends. This CDR3 is 12 amino acids long. Drawing the rest from reference TRBV28 and TRBJ1-1, the complete variable domain is DVKVTQSSRYLVKRTGEKVFLECVQDMDHENMFWYRQDPGLGLRLIYFSYDVKMKEKGDIPEGYSVSREKKERFSLILESASTNQTSMYLCASRKMNTEAFFGQGTRLTVV.

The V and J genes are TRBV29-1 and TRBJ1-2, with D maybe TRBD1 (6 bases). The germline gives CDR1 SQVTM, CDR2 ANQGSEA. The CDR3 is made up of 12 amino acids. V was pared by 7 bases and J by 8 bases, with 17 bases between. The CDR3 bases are TGCAGCGCCCTGCGGGGGGCCTGGGGCTACACCTTC. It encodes CSALRGAWGYTF.

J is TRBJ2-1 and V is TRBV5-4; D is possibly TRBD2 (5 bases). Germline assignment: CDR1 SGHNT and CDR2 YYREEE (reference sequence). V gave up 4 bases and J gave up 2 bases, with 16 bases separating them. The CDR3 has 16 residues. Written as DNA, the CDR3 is TGTGCCAGCAGCCCCGGATTGCAGCGGACCTACAATGAGCAGTTCTTC. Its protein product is CASSPGLQRTYNEQFF.

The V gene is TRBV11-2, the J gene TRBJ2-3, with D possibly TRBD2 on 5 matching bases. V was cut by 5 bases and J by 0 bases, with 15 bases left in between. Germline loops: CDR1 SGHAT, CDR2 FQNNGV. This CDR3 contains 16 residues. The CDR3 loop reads CASSPRRVASTDTQYF. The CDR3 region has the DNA TGTGCCAGCAGCCCCAGGCGGGTGGCTAGCACAGATACGCAGTATTTT.

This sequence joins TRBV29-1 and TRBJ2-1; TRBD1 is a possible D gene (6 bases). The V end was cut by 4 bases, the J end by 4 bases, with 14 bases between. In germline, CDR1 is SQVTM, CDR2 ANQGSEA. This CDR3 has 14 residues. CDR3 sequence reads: CSVGDTLSYNEQFF. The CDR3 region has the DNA TGCAGCGTTGGGGACACCCTCTCGTACAATGAGCAGTTCTTC.

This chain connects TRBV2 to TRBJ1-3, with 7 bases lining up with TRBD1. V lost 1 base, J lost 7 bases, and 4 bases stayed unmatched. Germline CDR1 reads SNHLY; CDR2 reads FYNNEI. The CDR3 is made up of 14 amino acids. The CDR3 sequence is CASSEGAGGNTIYF. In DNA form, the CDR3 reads TGTGCCAGCAGTGAAGGGGCAGGGGGTAACACCATATATTTT.